A selection of T cell receptor beta chains follows, all from one sample in a study of blood T cell repertoires in COVID-19. Assay: immunoSEQ multiplex PCR; the TCRdb copy retains only in-frame clones and omits some. The sample has 250,000 or so clones; around 83% are singletons. The specimen was PBMCs or T cells enriched from blood (not recorded which). These receptors all stem from a woman aged 50 to 60 who had been exposed to COVID-19. Each CDR3 is given with its conserved first and last residue. The D gene is left open where the match is weak. Only part of the rows carry a size: once, few, many, or a class if the clone is expanded.

J gene: TRBJ1-2; V gene: TRBV28; D gene: .; clone size: .; CDR3 protein: CASSTGLGYTF; CDR3 DNA: TGTGCCAGCAGTACAGGGCTCGGCTACACCTTC
J gene: TRBJ2-7; V gene: TRBV28; D gene: .; clone size: .; CDR3 protein: CASSFSGGLPAYEQYF; CDR3 DNA: TGTGCCAGCAGTTTCTCCGGGGGGCTACCTGCCTACGAGCAGTACTTC
J gene: TRBJ2-3; V gene: TRBV4-3; D gene: .; clone size: .; CDR3 protein: CASSQDVGAGQDTQYF; CDR3 DNA: TGCGCCAGCAGCCAAGATGTTGGGGCGGGGCAAGATACGCAGTATTTT
J gene: TRBJ2-1; V gene: TRBV28; D gene: TRBD2; clone size: few; CDR3 protein: CASSLSGGPSHEQFF; CDR3 DNA: TGTGCCAGCAGTTTATCGGGGGGGCCCAGCCATGAGCAGTTCTTC
J gene: TRBJ1-2; V gene: TRBV5-4; D gene: TRBD1; clone size: .; CDR3 protein: CASGSQGANGYTF; CDR3 DNA: TGTGCCAGCGGTTCTCAGGGGGCGAATGGCTACACCTTC
J gene: TRBJ1-2; V gene: TRBV5-4; D gene: .; clone size: .; CDR3 protein: CASSLGLDYGYTF; CDR3 DNA: TGTGCCAGCAGCCTGGGACTGGACTATGGCTACACCTTC
J gene: TRBJ2-7; V gene: TRBV10-2; D gene: .; clone size: .; CDR3 protein: CASVGGAGNEQYF; CDR3 DNA: TGCGCCAGCGTCGGCGGGGCCGGGAACGAGCAGTACTTC
J gene: TRBJ2-1; V gene: TRBV6-2/TRBV6-3; D gene: TRBD2; clone size: .; CDR3 protein: CASSYSLAGGDNEQFF; CDR3 DNA: TGTGCCAGCAGTTACTCTTTAGCGGGGGGTGATAATGAGCAGTTCTTC
J gene: TRBJ1-1; V gene: TRBV3-1/TRBV3-2; D gene: .; clone size: .; CDR3 protein: CASSRNPPERNTEAFF; CDR3 DNA: TGTGCCAGCAGCCGCAATCCCCCGGAGAGGAACACTGAAGCTTTCTTT
J gene: TRBJ1-1; V gene: TRBV10-2; D gene: .; clone size: .; CDR3 protein: CASSEGGGNTEAFF; CDR3 DNA: TGCGCCAGCAGTGAGGGGGGGGGAAACACTGAAGCTTTCTTT
J gene: TRBJ2-1; V gene: TRBV14; D gene: TRBD2; clone size: .; CDR3 protein: CASSQGTSGGAYEQFF; CDR3 DNA: TGTGCCAGCAGCCAGGGGACTAGCGGGGGGGCCTACGAGCAGTTCTTC
J gene: TRBJ1-1; V gene: TRBV5-4; D gene: .; clone size: once; CDR3 protein: CASSDRNTEAFF; CDR3 DNA: TGTGCCAGCAGCGACAGGAACACTGAAGCTTTCTTT
J gene: TRBJ1-2; V gene: TRBV30; D gene: .; clone size: .; CDR3 protein: CAWIQEKYGYTF; CDR3 DNA: TGTGCCTGGATCCAGGAAAAATATGGCTACACCTTC
J gene: TRBJ2-2; V gene: TRBV5-6; D gene: .; clone size: .; CDR3 protein: CASSSLAGPLSNTGELFF; CDR3 DNA: TGTGCCAGCAGCTCGCTTGCGGGACCGCTATCAAACACCGGGGAGCTGTTTTTT
J gene: TRBJ1-6; V gene: TRBV7-9; D gene: TRBD1; clone size: .; CDR3 protein: CASSSDREYNSPLHF; CDR3 DNA: TGTGCCAGCAGCTCGGACAGGGAGTATAATTCACCCCTCCACTTT
J gene: TRBJ1-6; V gene: TRBV9; D gene: TRBD1; clone size: .; CDR3 protein: CASSRGQGDNSPLHF; CDR3 DNA: TGTGCCAGCAGCAGAGGACAGGGTGATAATTCACCCCTCCACTTT
J gene: TRBJ2-3; V gene: TRBV28; D gene: .; clone size: .; CDR3 protein: CASSPQGRTDTQYF; CDR3 DNA: TGTGCCAGCAGTCCTCAGGGTCGAACAGATACGCAGTATTTT
J gene: TRBJ1-2; V gene: TRBV28; D gene: TRBD1; clone size: .; CDR3 protein: CASSLWAGGRHGYTF; CDR3 DNA: TGTGCCAGCAGTTTATGGGCAGGGGGCAGACATGGCTACACCTTC
J gene: TRBJ2-3; V gene: TRBV29-1; D gene: .; clone size: .; CDR3 protein: CSVEAGTDTQYF; CDR3 DNA: TGCAGCGTTGAAGCGGGGACAGATACGCAGTATTTT
J gene: TRBJ1-4; V gene: TRBV2; D gene: .; clone size: .; CDR3 protein: CASSGWHEVELFF; CDR3 DNA: TGTGCCAGCAGTGGATGGCACGAGGTTGAGCTGTTTTTT
J gene: TRBJ1-2; V gene: TRBV28; D gene: .; clone size: .; CDR3 protein: CASSLGRWGGNYGYTF; CDR3 DNA: TGTGCCAGCAGTTTAGGCCGATGGGGGGGTAACTATGGCTACACCTTC
J gene: TRBJ2-5; V gene: TRBV4-1; D gene: TRBD2; clone size: .; CDR3 protein: CASSQRGVAETRSQYF; CDR3 DNA: TGCGCCAGCAGCCAGCGGGGGGTTGCGGAGACGAGGTCCCAGTACTTC
J gene: TRBJ2-7; V gene: TRBV18; D gene: TRBD2; clone size: .; CDR3 protein: CASSPRDGGTDEQYF; CDR3 DNA: TGTGCCAGCTCACCACGGGACGGGGGGACGGACGAGCAGTACTTC
J gene: TRBJ1-3; V gene: TRBV25-1; D gene: TRBD1; clone size: .; CDR3 protein: CASSDWRTGAGNTIYF; CDR3 DNA: TGTGCCAGCAGTGATTGGAGGACAGGGGCTGGAAACACCATATATTTT